What follows are 9 T cell receptor beta chains derived from one specimen sequenced in a study of T cells in Graves' hyperthyroidism and ophthalmopathy. TCR beta CDR3 region amplification was performed from RNA transcripts. The HTBI primer set served for first-round RT-PCR of the TCR CDR3. Each CDR3 protein gets one entry after TCRdb re-called the multiplex PCR reads with MiXCR. This table has 410,000 or so distinct CDR3 sequences, 14% to 15% appearing once. Sequenced input: blood. Every receptor here comes from a young man with Graves' ophthalmopathy.

This clonotype was detected ten times or more. This chain uses TRBV18 with TRBJ1-1; 8 bases align to TRBD1. Germline CDR1 reads KGHSH; CDR2 reads LQKENI. Trimming took 6 bases from V and 6 from J; bases not matched to a gene: 6. CDR3 size: 13 residues. The CDR3 DNA reads as TGTGCCAGCTCGCAGGGGGCGGGTGCTGAAGCTTTCTTT. Translating it yields CASSQGAGAEAFF.

The chain carries TRBV5-5 and TRBJ2-7; 10 positions agree with TRBD1. After removal of 5 bases from V and 4 bases from J, the junction contained 9 bases not matched to a gene. Germline V CDR1 and CDR2: SGHKS, YYEKEE (reference sequence). The CDR3 runs to 15 residues. The CDR3 loop is CASRRSWDRGYEQYF. CDR3 in DNA: TGTGCCAGCAGGCGGTCCTGGGACAGGGGTTACGAGCAGTACTTC. The entire variable domain, with the rest obtained from reference TRBV5-5 and TRBJ2-7, is as follows: DAGVTQSPTHLIKTRGQQVTLRCSPISGHKSVSWYQQVLGQGPQFIFQYYEKEERGRGNFPDRFSARQFPNYSSELNVNALLLGDSALYLCASRRSWDRGYEQYFGPGTRLTVT.

This clonotype was recorded at least ten times. This sequence joins TRBV11-2 and TRBJ1-5; 7 nucleotides align to TRBD1. Germline values: CDR1 SGHAT, CDR2 FQNNGV. The CDR3 consists of 13 residues. CDR3 region: CALGQARHQPQHF. CDR3 nucleotide sequence: TGTGCTCTTGGACAGGCAAGGCATCAGCCCCAGCATTTT.

Comment on this clonotype: Given a much more abundant clone one base away, this may be a read error. The V gene is TRBV12-3 or TRBV12-4, the J gene TRBJ2-1; 11 bases map to TRBD1. The length of the CDR3 is 17 residues. The CDR3 sequence is CASSLFSGQGGYNERFF. The CDR3 nucleotides read TGTGCCAGCAGTTTATTTTCGGGACAGGGGGGATACAATGAGCGGTTCTTC.

This clonotype was picked up many times. The V and J genes are TRBV27 and TRBJ1-5, with D tentatively TRBD1 (6 bases). The CDR3 runs 15 residues. V shed 2 bases and J shed 3 bases, with 11 bases lying between them. In germline, CDR1 is MNHEY, CDR2 SMNVEV (reference sequence). The CDR3 DNA is TGTGCCAGCAGTTTAGGGGGCTCCCCCAATCAGCCCCAGCATTTT. Amino acids: CASSLGGSPNQPQHF.

This clonotype was found many times. The chain combines TRBV29-1 with TRBJ2-3; TRBD2 matches 7 bases. This CDR3 has 15 amino acids. The germline gives CDR1 SQVTM, CDR2 ANQGSEA. V shed 3 bases and J 2 bases; nucleotides not matched to a gene: 8. In DNA, the CDR3 is TGCAGCGTTGACGGGCTAGCGGATCACACAGATACGCAGTATTTT. Translated: CSVDGLADHTDTQYF.

This sequence joins TRBV5-6 and TRBJ2-2, with unresolved D. V was shortened by 1 base and J by 3 bases, with 10 bases between the two germline ends. CDR3 length equals 15 residues. Germline V gene sequence: CDR1 SGHDT, CDR2 YYEEEE. The CDR3 DNA follows: TGTGCCAGCAGCTTGATGAGGATTGACACCGGGGAGCTGTTTTTT. Amino acids: CASSLMRIDTGELFF. The variable domain in full, completed from reference TRBV5-6 and TRBJ2-2, reads DAGVTQSPTHLIKTRGQQVTLRCSPKSGHDTVSWYQQALGQGPQFIFQYYEEEERQRGNFPDRFSGHQFPNYSSELNVNALLLGDSALYLCASSLMRIDTGELFFGEGSRLTVL.

This clonotype was counted a few times. CDR3 in DNA: TGTGCCAGCATGTGGGGGGGCCGGACAGATACGCAGTATTTT. Protein sequence: CASMWGGRTDTQYF. This rearrangement joins TRBV7-6 to TRBJ2-3; D is possibly TRBD2 (7 bases). CDR3 length equals 14 residues. Germline V gene lookup returns CDR1 SGHVS and CDR2 FNYEAQ. V was pared by 7 bases and J by 3 bases, with 14 bases between.

The chain carries TRBV19 and TRBJ2-1; 10 bases are a match to TRBD2. In germline, CDR1 is LNHDA, CDR2 SQIVND (reference sequence). J gave up 7 bases and V 4 bases, and 7 bases lay outside the gene matches. The CDR3 has 15 amino acids. The CDR3 here is CASSTSSGSANEQFF. The CDR3 DNA reads TGTGCCAGTAGTACCTCTAGCGGGAGCGCAAATGAGCAGTTCTTC.